This T cell receptor beta chain was obtained from a study of regulatory T cells in long-lasting Graves disease. Study as a whole: Over 5 years of antithyroid drugs with positive TSH receptor antibodies was taken to mean persistent Graves' disease. Study outcomes and limitations: Persistent disease preferred TRBV28, TRBJ1-2 and TRBJ2-5; new disease, TRBV20-1 and TRBJ2-1.

This clonotype has a handful of counts. Its specificity is not known. Both iRepertoire HTBI primers and Arm-PCR of CDR3 regions were used to build the TCR beta libraries. A single record per CDR3 protein comes from TCRdb applying MiXCR to the multiplex PCR reads. The sample has about 430,000 distinct CDR3 sequences; roughly 23% are singletons. In germline, CDR1 is GTSNPN, CDR2 SVGIG (reference sequence). CDR3 length equals 13 residues. V dropped 0 bases and J dropped 4 bases, with 9 bases sitting between them. The time point was: persistent/refractory GD, antithyroid drugs over 5 years with positive TRAb. With RNA extracted from PBMCs as input, the TCR library was made.

The chain recombines TRBV30 with TRBJ2-5; possibly TRBD2 for D (6 bases). The starting material was peripheral blood mononuclear cells (PBMCs), obtained when the disease was refractory, from a patient treated with antithyroid drugs. The sequence came from a female donor with Graves disease. CDR3 amino acids: CAWSVRRGETQYF. For the CDR3, the DNA is TGTGCCTGGAGTGTACGGCGGGGAGAGACCCAGTACTTC.